The rows below give T cell receptor beta chains drawn from one sample of a study of CXCR3-negative and CXCR3-positive naive CD8 T cells. After re-calling the 5' RACE reads, TCRdb lists one entry per CDR3 protein, DNA absent. This table holds more than 70,000 distinct CDR3 sequences. The sample consisted of naive CXCR3+ CD8+ T cells from blood. The receptors were sampled from a human donor in good health. Some clones in this sample may be carry-over from other donors' samples. Both conserved end residues are part of each CDR3. Fields, in order: J gene, V gene, CDR3 protein.

J gene: TRBJ2-5; V gene: TRBV28; CDR3 protein: CASKVEGLDETQYF
J gene: TRBJ2-5; V gene: TRBV28; CDR3 protein: CASSWTGGERTQYF
J gene: TRBJ2-1; V gene: TRBV4-1; CDR3 protein: CASSQLGEYEEKFF
J gene: TRBJ2-5; V gene: TRBV7-6; CDR3 protein: CDSSSTHGPAWETQYF
J gene: TRBJ2-7; V gene: TRBV29-1; CDR3 protein: CSVDLTSGISYEQYF
J gene: TRBJ2-1; V gene: TRBV18; CDR3 protein: CASSLGLADIYNEQFF
J gene: TRBJ1-2; V gene: TRBV24-1; CDR3 protein: CATNGTGGNYGYTF
J gene: TRBJ2-1; V gene: TRBV29-1; CDR3 protein: CSVPDRFGFDEQFF
J gene: TRBJ2-7; V gene: TRBV9; CDR3 protein: CASSVDGTETYEQYF
J gene: TRBJ1-5; V gene: TRBV4-3; CDR3 protein: CASSRERQGDQPQHF
J gene: TRBJ1-5; V gene: TRBV20-1; CDR3 protein: CSARIWDTNQPQHF
J gene: TRBJ2-5; V gene: TRBV21-1; CDR3 protein: CASSLGSSGSNRETQYF
J gene: TRBJ1-2; V gene: TRBV7-2; CDR3 protein: CASSSPGTGGGYTF
J gene: TRBJ2-7; V gene: TRBV28; CDR3 protein: CASTPHRDLFYEQYF
J gene: TRBJ2-7; V gene: TRBV27; CDR3 protein: CASSPLDRVGEQYF
J gene: TRBJ1-4; V gene: TRBV4-1; CDR3 protein: CASSQVEQGGEKLFF
J gene: TRBJ2-7; V gene: TRBV11-2; CDR3 protein: CASSQSYEQYF
J gene: TRBJ2-1; V gene: TRBV28; CDR3 protein: CASSLLRDNSYNEQFF
J gene: TRBJ2-7; V gene: TRBV29-1; CDR3 protein: CSVDLQGTYEQYF
J gene: TRBJ2-7; V gene: TRBV7-2; CDR3 protein: CASSLATPAYEQYF
J gene: TRBJ2-1; V gene: TRBV10-3; CDR3 protein: CATTESYEQYF
J gene: TRBJ2-1; V gene: TRBV9; CDR3 protein: CASSVPQTPLTRGTYNEQFF
J gene: TRBJ2-5; V gene: TRBV20-1; CDR3 protein: CSARGAGELEQETQYF
J gene: TRBJ1-1; V gene: TRBV7-9; CDR3 protein: CASSLVAGPNTEAFF
J gene: TRBJ2-1; V gene: TRBV15; CDR3 protein: CATSRPDTPSGGGEQFF
J gene: TRBJ1-1; V gene: TRBV15; CDR3 protein: CATSRGQAGTEAFF
J gene: TRBJ2-2; V gene: TRBV6-4; CDR3 protein: CASSSGGATGELFF
J gene: TRBJ2-1; V gene: TRBV7-8; CDR3 protein: CASRSSFNEQFF
J gene: TRBJ2-1; V gene: TRBV28; CDR3 protein: CAAQLALSSYNEQFF
J gene: TRBJ2-7; V gene: TRBV7-9; CDR3 protein: CASSYRDRVHF
J gene: TRBJ1-6; V gene: TRBV2; CDR3 protein: CASSPDSSSYNSPLHF
J gene: TRBJ2-2; V gene: TRBV24-1; CDR3 protein: CATSDWRGGTNTGELFF
J gene: TRBJ1-1; V gene: TRBV29-1; CDR3 protein: CSVEGTAEGMNTEAFF
J gene: TRBJ2-1; V gene: TRBV29-1; CDR3 protein: CSVEVQGNEQFF
J gene: TRBJ2-1; V gene: TRBV7-9; CDR3 protein: CASSDYRAPRSYNEQFF
J gene: TRBJ2-1; V gene: TRBV7-9; CDR3 protein: CASSSLQGEDSYNEQFF
J gene: TRBJ1-1; V gene: TRBV27; CDR3 protein: CANSSASLGPRNTEAFF
J gene: TRBJ2-1; V gene: TRBV7-3; CDR3 protein: CASSLLAGGMNNEQFF
J gene: TRBJ2-1; V gene: TRBV7-2; CDR3 protein: CASSFPPETLREQFF
J gene: TRBJ1-5; V gene: TRBV12-3/TRBV12-4; CDR3 protein: CASSFQVNQPQHF
J gene: TRBJ2-7; V gene: TRBV29-1; CDR3 protein: CSVSGDNQYEQYF
J gene: TRBJ1-2; V gene: TRBV4-2; CDR3 protein: CASSQDYRGAYGYTF
J gene: TRBJ2-7; V gene: TRBV28; CDR3 protein: CASSVGTGAEQYF
J gene: TRBJ1-2; V gene: TRBV28; CDR3 protein: CASSLLAERDGYTF
J gene: TRBJ2-3; V gene: TRBV6-4; CDR3 protein: CASSDSGGGADTQYF
J gene: TRBJ2-5; V gene: TRBV9; CDR3 protein: CASSVPTTSTSGQETQYF
J gene: TRBJ2-2; V gene: TRBV13; CDR3 protein: CASSSGPSELFF
J gene: TRBJ1-5; V gene: TRBV11-3; CDR3 protein: CASSLVGPGNQPQHF
J gene: TRBJ1-5; V gene: TRBV28; CDR3 protein: CASRLAGYSNQPQHF